This T cell receptor beta chain was recorded in a study of T cells after yellow fever vaccination. The CDR3 runs to 14 residues. Trimming cost V 6 bases and J 4 bases; bases outside gene matches: 7. TCRdb processed the 5' RACE reads anew with MiXCR; each CDR3 protein has one entry. Of 60,000 to 95,000 distinct CDR3 sequences in the sample, around 7.8% were seen once. The sequences come from CD8+ T cells sorted from PBMCs, collected 9 to 11 days after the first yellow fever vaccination. This TCR came from a man aged 18-30 years who received the YFV17D yellow fever vaccine. The chain couples TRBV12-3 or TRBV12-4 to TRBJ1-1, with 8 bases fitting TRBD1. The CDR3 sequence is CASSPDRAVTEAFF. For the CDR3, the DNA is TGTGCCAGCAGCCCGGACAGGGCGGTCACTGAAGCTTTCTTT.